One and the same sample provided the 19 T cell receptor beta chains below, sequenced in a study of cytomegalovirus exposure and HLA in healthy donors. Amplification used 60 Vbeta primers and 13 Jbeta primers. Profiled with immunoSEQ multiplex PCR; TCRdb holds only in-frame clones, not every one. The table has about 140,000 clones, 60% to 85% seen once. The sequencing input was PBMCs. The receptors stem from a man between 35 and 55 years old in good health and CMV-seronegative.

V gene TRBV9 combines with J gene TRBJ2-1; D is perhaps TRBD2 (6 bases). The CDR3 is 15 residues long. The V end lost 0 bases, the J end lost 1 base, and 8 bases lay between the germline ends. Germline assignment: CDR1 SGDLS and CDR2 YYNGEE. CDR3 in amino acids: CASSVEGGSYNEQFF. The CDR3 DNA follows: TGTGCCAGCAGCGTAGAGGGAGGATCCTACAATGAGCAGTTCTTC.

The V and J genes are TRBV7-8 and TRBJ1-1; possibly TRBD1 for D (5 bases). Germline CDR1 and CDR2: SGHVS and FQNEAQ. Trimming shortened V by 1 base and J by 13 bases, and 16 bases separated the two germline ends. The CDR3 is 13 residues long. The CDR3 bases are TGTGCCAGCAGCTTAGGGGAAATTATGGGGGGTTTCTTT. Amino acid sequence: CASSLGEIMGGFF.

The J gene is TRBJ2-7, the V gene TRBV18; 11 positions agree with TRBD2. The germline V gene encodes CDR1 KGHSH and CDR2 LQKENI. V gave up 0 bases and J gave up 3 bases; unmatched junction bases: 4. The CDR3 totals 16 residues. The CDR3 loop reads CASSPPGLAGSYEQYF. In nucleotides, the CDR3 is TGTGCCAGCTCACCACCCGGACTAGCGGGTAGCTACGAGCAGTACTTC.

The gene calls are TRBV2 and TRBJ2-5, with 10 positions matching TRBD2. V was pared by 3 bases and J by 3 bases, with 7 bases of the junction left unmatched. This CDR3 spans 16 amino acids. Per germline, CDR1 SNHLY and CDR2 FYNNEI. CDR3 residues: CASSDSLAGDEETQYF. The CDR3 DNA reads TGTGCCAGCAGTGATTCCCTAGCGGGAGATGAAGAGACCCAGTACTTC.

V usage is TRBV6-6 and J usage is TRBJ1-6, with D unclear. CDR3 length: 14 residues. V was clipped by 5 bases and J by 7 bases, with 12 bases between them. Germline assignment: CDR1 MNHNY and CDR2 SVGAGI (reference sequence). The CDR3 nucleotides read TGTGCCAGCAGTAATCCCGATCAGAATTCACCCCTCCACTTT. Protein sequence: CASSNPDQNSPLHF.

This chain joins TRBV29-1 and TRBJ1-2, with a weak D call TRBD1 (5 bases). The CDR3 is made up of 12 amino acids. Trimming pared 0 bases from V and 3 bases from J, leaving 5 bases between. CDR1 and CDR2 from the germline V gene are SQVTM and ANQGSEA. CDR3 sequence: CSVEDRDYGYTF. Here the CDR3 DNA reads TGCAGCGTTGAAGACAGGGACTATGGCTACACCTTC.

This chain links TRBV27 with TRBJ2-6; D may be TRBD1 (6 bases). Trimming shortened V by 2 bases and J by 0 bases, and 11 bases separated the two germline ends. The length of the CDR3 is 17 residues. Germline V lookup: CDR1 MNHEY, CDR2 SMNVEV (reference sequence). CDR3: CASSLVGAASGANVLTF. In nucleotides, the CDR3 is TGTGCCAGCAGTTTAGTGGGGGCCGCCTCTGGGGCCAACGTCCTGACTTTC. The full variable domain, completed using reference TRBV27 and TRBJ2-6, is EAQVTQNPRYLITVTGKKLTVTCSQNMNHEYMSWYRQDPGLGLRQIYYSMNVEVTDKGDVPEGYKVSRKEKRNFPLILESPSPNQTSLYFCASSLVGAASGANVLTFGAGSRLTVL.

CDR3 bases: TGTGCCAGCAGCTTAGGACAGCTCTATGGCTACACCTTC. It translates to CASSLGQLYGYTF. The rearrangement links TRBV7-9 to TRBJ1-2; maybe TRBD1 (5 bases). Per the germline V gene, CDR1 is SEHNR and CDR2 is FQNEAQ (reference sequence). The CDR3 has 13 residues. The V end was cut by 1 base, the J end by 4 bases, with 7 bases between.

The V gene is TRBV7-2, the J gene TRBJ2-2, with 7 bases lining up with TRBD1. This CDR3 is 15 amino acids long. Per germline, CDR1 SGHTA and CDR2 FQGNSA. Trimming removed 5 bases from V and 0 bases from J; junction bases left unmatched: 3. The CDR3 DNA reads TGTGCCAGCAGCCACAGGGGCGCGAACACCGGGGAGCTGTTTTTT. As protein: CASSHRGANTGELFF.

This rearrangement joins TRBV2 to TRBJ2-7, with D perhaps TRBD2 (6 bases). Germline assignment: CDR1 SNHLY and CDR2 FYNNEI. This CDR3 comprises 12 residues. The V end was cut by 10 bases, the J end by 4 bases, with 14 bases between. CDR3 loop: CANKNSGYEQYF. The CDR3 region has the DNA TGTGCCAACAAAAATAGCGGATACGAGCAGTACTTC.

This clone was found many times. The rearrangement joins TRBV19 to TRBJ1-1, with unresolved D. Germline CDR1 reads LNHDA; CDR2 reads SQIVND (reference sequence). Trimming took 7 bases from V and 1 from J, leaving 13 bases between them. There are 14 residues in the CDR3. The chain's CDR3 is CASTNRRGNTEAFF. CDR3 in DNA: TGTGCCAGTACCAATAGGCGGGGGAACACTGAAGCTTTCTTT.

The CDR3, as DNA: TGTGCCAGCAGCCCTGGGACAGGGGGAGTGAACACTGAAGCTTTCTTT. Translation gives CASSPGTGGVNTEAFF. J is TRBJ1-1 and V is TRBV7-9, with 11 nucleotides matching TRBD1. This CDR3 has 16 residues. V shed 5 bases, J shed 0 bases, and the junction held 5 bases outside the gene matches. Germline loops: CDR1 SEHNR, CDR2 FQNEAQ (reference sequence).

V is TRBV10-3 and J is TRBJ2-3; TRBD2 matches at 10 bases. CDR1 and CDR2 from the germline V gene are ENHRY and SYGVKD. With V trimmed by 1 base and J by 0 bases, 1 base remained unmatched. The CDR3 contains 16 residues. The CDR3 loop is CAISEWTSGSTDTQYF. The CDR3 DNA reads TGTGCCATCAGTGAGTGGACTAGCGGTAGCACAGATACGCAGTATTTT.

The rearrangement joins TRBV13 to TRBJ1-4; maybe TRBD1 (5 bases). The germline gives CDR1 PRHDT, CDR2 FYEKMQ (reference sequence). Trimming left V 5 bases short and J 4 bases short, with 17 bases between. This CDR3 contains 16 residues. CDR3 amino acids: CASSRRIQGLNEKLFF. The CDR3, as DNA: TGTGCCAGCAGCCGTAGGATCCAGGGCCTTAATGAAAAACTGTTTTTT.

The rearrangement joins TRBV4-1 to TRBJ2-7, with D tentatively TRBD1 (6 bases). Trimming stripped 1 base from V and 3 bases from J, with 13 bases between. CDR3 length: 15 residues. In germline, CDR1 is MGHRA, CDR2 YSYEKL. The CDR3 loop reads CASSQAQGTNYEQYF. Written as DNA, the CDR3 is TGCGCCAGCAGCCAAGCCCAGGGGACCAACTACGAGCAGTACTTC.

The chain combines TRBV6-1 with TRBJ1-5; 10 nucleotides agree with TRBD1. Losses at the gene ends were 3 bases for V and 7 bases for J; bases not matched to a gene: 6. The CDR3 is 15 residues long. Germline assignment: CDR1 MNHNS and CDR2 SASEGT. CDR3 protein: CASSETGGEGQPQHF. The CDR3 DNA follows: TGTGCCAGCAGTGAGACAGGGGGCGAAGGGCAGCCCCAGCATTTT.

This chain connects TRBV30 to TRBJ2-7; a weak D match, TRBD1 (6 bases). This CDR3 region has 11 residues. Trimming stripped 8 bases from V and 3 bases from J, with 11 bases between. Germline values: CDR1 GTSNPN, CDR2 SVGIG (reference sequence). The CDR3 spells CAHRQDYEQYF. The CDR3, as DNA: TGTGCCCACCGACAGGACTACGAGCAGTACTTC. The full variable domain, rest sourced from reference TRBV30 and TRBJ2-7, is SQTIHQWPATLVQPVGSPLSLECTVEGTSNPNLYWYRQAAGRGLQLLFYSVGIGQISSEVPQNLSASRPQDRQFILSSKKLLLSDSGFYLCAHRQDYEQYFGPGTRLTVT.

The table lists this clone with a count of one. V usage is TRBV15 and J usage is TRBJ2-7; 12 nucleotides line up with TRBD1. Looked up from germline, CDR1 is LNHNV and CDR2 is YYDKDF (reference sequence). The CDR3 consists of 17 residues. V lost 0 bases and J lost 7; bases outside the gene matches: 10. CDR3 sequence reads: CATSRDTLGQGAREQYF. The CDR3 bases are TGTGCCACCAGCAGAGATACTTTGGGACAGGGGGCTCGGGAGCAGTACTTC.

Here the CDR3 DNA reads TGTGCCAGCAGTGAACTCGGGTACACATACGGGAACACCATATATTTT. Residues: CASSELGYTYGNTIYF. The chain employs TRBV6-1 and TRBJ1-3; D is unresolved. The CDR3 consists of 16 residues. In germline, CDR1 is MNHNS, CDR2 SASEGT. V lost 2 bases to trimming and J lost 7 bases, with 18 bases between them.